These 16 T cell receptor beta chains came from one sample sequenced in a study of CD8 T cells in Susac syndrome. A quantity of roughly 0.5 to 1 ug RNA underwent reverse transcription using random hexamers. One entry per CDR3 protein, called by TCRdb with MiXCR from the immunoSEQ multiplex PCR reads. The table lists about 50,000 distinct CDR3 sequences, 93% of them singletons. The sample was CD8+ T cells from PBMCs. These receptors came from a human donor with multiple sclerosis.

J is TRBJ1-5 and V is TRBV3-1; 9 bases are shared with TRBD1. Germline V gene lookup returns CDR1 LGHDT and CDR2 YNNKEL (reference sequence). Trimming at V came to 3 bases and at J to 5 bases, leaving 5 bases not matched to a gene. The CDR3 covers 15 residues. The CDR3 protein is CASSQEGQGDQPQHF. The CDR3 coding sequence is TGTGCCAGCAGCCAGGAGGGACAGGGAGATCAGCCCCAGCATTTT.

The chain employs TRBV27 and TRBJ1-1; D is unresolved. Germline assignment: CDR1 MNHEY and CDR2 SMNVEV (reference sequence). V lost 2 bases and J 1 base, leaving 11 bases between the germline ends. The CDR3 runs to 15 residues. CDR3 coding DNA: TGTGCCAGCAGTTTAGGGGTGGTTCCGAACACTGAAGCTTTCTTT. Amino acid sequence: CASSLGVVPNTEAFF.

The chain carries TRBV10-3 and TRBJ2-5; TRBD2 matches at 11 bases. V shed 2 bases, J shed 0 bases, and the junction held 8 bases outside the gene matches. The CDR3 runs 18 residues. Germline V gene data show CDR1 as ENHRY and CDR2 as SYGVKD. CDR3 bases: TGTGCCATCAGTGAGGGCCACACTAGCGGGGGATACCAAGAGACCCAGTACTTC. It specifies CAISEGHTSGGYQETQYF.

J is TRBJ2-7 and V is TRBV6-5; 9 bases fit TRBD1. Unmatched junction bases numbered 6, after V lost 6 bases and J lost 3 bases. The germline gives CDR1 MNHEY, CDR2 SVGAGI. The CDR3 runs 14 residues. The CDR3 DNA is TGTGCCAGCAGAGGTAGGGACAGGGTCTACGAGCAGTACTTC. Translated: CASRGRDRVYEQYF.

This clonotype was seen a single time. This chain joins TRBV5-4 and TRBJ2-7; possibly TRBD1 or TRBD2 for D (5 bases each). Germline V CDR1 and CDR2: SGHNT, YYREEE (reference sequence). V was trimmed by 4 bases and J by 6 bases, leaving 14 bases between them. This CDR3 comprises 13 residues. In DNA form, the CDR3 reads TGTGCCAGCAGCCTGGGGGAGCCCAGCGAGCAGTACTTC. Residues: CASSLGEPSEQYF.

DNA of the CDR3: TGCGCCAGCAGCCTCTCCGGGGCCTCCGGGAACGAGCAGTACTTC. Translated, it gives CASSLSGASGNEQYF. This chain connects TRBV4-1 to TRBJ2-7; D is tentatively TRBD1 or TRBD2 (5 bases each). This CDR3 has 15 amino acids. CDR1 and CDR2 (germline): MGHRA, YSYEKL. Trimming pared 4 bases from V and 5 bases from J, leaving 18 bases between.

The rearrangement uses TRBV6-5 and TRBJ1-2, with D perhaps matching TRBD1 (5 bases). In germline, CDR1 is MNHEY, CDR2 SVGAGI. The V and J ends lost 5 bases and 5 bases respectively, with 12 bases between them. The CDR3 consists of 13 residues. CDR3 loop: CASSPVQGYGYTF. In DNA form, the CDR3 reads TGTGCCAGCAGTCCAGTGCAGGGTTATGGCTACACCTTC.

The chain's CDR3 is CSARTEDYGYTF. The DNA of the CDR3 is TGCAGTGCTAGGACAGAAGACTATGGCTACACCTTC. The J gene is TRBJ1-2, the V gene TRBV20-1, with D perhaps TRBD1 (5 bases). This CDR3 is 12 amino acids long. The germline V and J ends were trimmed by 3 bases and 3 bases, with 8 bases remaining between them. Germline V gene data show CDR1 as DFQATT and CDR2 as SNEGSKA (reference sequence).

This chain connects TRBV7-6 to TRBJ2-3; D is ambiguous. Trimming removed 2 bases from V and 4 bases from J, with 10 bases in between. CDR3 length: 14 amino acids. Germline V gene data show CDR1 as SGHVS and CDR2 as FNYEAQ. CDR3 coding DNA: TGTGCCAGCAGCTTACTTCCAGTTCCAGATACGCAGTATTTT. Protein sequence: CASSLLPVPDTQYF.

The chain carries TRBV11-2 and TRBJ2-7, with D unresolved. Germline V gene sequence: CDR1 SGHAT, CDR2 FQNNGV. The V end lost 5 bases, the J end lost 3 bases, and 5 bases lay between the germline ends. CDR3 size: 11 residues. As DNA, the CDR3 is TGTGCCAGCAGCGCCAACTACGAGCAGTACTTC. Amino acids: CASSANYEQYF.

This clonotype was recorded once. The chain joins TRBV9 to TRBJ1-1; D ambiguous. Per the germline V gene, CDR1 is SGDLS and CDR2 is YYNGEE. The length of the CDR3 is 15 residues. Trimming left V 4 bases short and J 1 base short, with 14 bases between. CDR3 sequence reads: CASSPTPTENTEAFF. The CDR3 DNA reads as TGTGCCAGCAGCCCGACACCCACAGAGAACACTGAAGCTTTCTTT.

This chain uses TRBV20-1 with TRBJ1-1; no clear D gene. The V end lost 3 bases, the J end lost 1 base, and 12 bases lay between the germline ends. The CDR3 runs 14 residues. Germline assignment: CDR1 DFQATT and CDR2 SNEGSKA (reference sequence). The CDR3 nucleotides are TGCAGTGCTAGCTTAGAGGCGCGGAACACTGAAGCTTTCTTT. Its translation: CSASLEARNTEAFF.

Remarks on this clonotype: A read error may produce the germline difference seen at one junction end. The chain links TRBV9 to TRBJ1-3; D is uncertain. This CDR3 region has 16 residues. From germline, CDR1 is SGDLS and CDR2 YYNGEE. The chain's CDR3 is CASSSPNFFSGSTIYF. The CDR3 nucleotides read TGTGCCAGCAGTTCCCCAAATTTCTTCTCTGGAAGCACCATATATTTT.

The V call is TRBV7-6, the J call TRBJ2-2, with TRBD1 matching 7 bases. The V gene's germline CDR1 is SGHVS and CDR2 FNYEAQ. The ends lost 4 bases at V and 0 bases at J; junction bases unmatched: 5. This CDR3 is 16 amino acids long. Here the CDR3 reads CASSSPGTANTGELFF. For the CDR3, the DNA is TGTGCCAGCAGCTCGCCCGGGACAGCGAACACCGGGGAGCTGTTTTTT.

The chain combines TRBV15 with TRBJ2-6; D perhaps matches TRBD2 (5 bases). Germline values: CDR1 LNHNV, CDR2 YYDKDF (reference sequence). Between the trimmed V and J ends, which lost 4 bases and 2 bases, there was a span of 9 bases. This CDR3 has 15 amino acids. The DNA of the CDR3 is TGTGCCACCAGCAAAGAGGGAACTGGGGCCAACGTCCTGACTTTC. Translation: CATSKEGTGANVLTF.

The J gene is TRBJ1-2, the V gene TRBV7-2; the match to TRBD1 covers 7 bases. CDR3 size: 15 residues. From germline, CDR1 is SGHTA and CDR2 FQGNSA. Trimming cost V 4 bases and J 0 bases; bases outside gene matches: 5. DNA for the CDR3: TGTGCCAGCAGCTGGGACAGCGAGACTAACTATGGCTACACCTTC. Its protein is CASSWDSETNYGYTF.